This T cell receptor (beta chain) comes out of a study of T cell responses to AZD1222 COVID-19 vaccine. Whole-study findings and limits: Sampling captured repertoires only after the peak T cell response. Spike was spanned by vaccine-associated CD4 TCRs, with dominance at 160-218 and 743-854.

The V end lost 2 bases, the J end lost 2 bases, and 13 bases lay between the germline ends. Germline values: CDR1 SGHDT, CDR2 YYEEEE. The length of the CDR3 is 15 residues. Using immunoSEQ multiplex PCR, the repertoire was profiled, and TCRdb retains in-frame clones only, with some absent. Of 150,000 or so clones in the sample, approximately 90% were seen once. About this clone itself: Its antigen is unidentified.

The genes are TRBV5-6 and TRBJ1-1, with D perhaps TRBD1 (5 bases). The sample was peripheral blood, taken on day 0 of AZD1222 vaccination. This TCR was sampled from an adult in good health. The CDR3 loop is CASSFRQTRNTEAFF. The CDR3 DNA reads TGTGCCAGCAGCTTCAGACAGACACGAAACACTGAAGCTTTCTTT.